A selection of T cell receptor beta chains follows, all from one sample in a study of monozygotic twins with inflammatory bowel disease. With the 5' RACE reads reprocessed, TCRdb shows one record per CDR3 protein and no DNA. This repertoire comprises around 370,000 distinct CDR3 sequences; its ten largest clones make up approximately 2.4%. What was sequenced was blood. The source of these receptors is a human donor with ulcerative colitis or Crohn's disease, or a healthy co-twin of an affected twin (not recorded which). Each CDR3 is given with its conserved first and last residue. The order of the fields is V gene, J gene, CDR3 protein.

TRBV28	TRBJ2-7	CASMSPGSLSYEQYF
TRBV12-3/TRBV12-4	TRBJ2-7	CASSNFYEQYF
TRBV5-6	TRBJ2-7	CASRVLGHPTSGEQYF
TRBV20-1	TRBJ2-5	CSARDRTSGGAKTQYF
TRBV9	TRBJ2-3	CASSVGEGTSGGYTDTQYF
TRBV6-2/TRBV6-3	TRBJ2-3	CASSIAGLTDTQYF
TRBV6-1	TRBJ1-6	CASTWTGYNSPLHF
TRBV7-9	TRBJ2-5	CASSDSLYQETQYF
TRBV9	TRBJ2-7	CASSPIQGLVYEQYF
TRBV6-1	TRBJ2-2	CASNMRQGSTGELFF
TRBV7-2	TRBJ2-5	CASRPDSYETQYF
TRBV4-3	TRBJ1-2	CASSQDFEGPIGYTF
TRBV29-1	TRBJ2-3	CSVKGPSGRNRDTQYF
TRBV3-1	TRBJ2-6	CASSPGADVLTF
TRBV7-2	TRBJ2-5	CASSTTLGRQETQYF
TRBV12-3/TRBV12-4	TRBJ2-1	CASRPYNEQFF
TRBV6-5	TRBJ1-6	CASSSTGSSEALHF